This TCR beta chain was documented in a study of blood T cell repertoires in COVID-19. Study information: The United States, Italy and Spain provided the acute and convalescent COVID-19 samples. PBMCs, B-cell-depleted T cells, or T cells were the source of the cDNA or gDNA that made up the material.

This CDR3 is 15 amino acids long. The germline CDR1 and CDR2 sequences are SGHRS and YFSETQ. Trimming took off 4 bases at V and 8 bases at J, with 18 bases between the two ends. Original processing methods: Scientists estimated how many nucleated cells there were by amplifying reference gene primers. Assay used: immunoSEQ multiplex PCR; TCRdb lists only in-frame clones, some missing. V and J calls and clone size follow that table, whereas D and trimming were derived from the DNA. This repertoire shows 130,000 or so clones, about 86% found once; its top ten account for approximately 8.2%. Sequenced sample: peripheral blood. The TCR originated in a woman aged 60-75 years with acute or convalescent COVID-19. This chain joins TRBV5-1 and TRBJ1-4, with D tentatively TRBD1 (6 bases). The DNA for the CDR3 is TGCGCCAGCAGCGAAGCGGGGGGCGCTTGGGAAAAACTGTTTTTT. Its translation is CASSEAGGAWEKLFF.